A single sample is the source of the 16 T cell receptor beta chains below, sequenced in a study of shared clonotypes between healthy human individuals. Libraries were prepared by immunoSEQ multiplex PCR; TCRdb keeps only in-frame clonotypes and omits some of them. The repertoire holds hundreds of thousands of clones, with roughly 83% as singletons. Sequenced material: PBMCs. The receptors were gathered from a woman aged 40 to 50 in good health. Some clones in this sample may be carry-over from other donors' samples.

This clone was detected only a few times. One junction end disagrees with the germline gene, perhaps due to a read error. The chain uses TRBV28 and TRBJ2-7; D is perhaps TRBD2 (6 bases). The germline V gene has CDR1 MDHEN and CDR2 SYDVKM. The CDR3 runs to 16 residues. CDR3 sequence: CASSAPGRAPGESMNF. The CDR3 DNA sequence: TGTGCCAGCAGTGCACCTGGACGGGCCCCGGGAGAGAGCATGAACTTC.

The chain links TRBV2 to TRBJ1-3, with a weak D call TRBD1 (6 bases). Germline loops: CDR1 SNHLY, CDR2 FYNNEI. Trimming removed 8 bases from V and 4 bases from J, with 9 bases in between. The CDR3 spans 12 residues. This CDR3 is CASGTSGNTIYF. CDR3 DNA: TGTGCCAGCGGGACATCCGGAAACACCATATATTTT.

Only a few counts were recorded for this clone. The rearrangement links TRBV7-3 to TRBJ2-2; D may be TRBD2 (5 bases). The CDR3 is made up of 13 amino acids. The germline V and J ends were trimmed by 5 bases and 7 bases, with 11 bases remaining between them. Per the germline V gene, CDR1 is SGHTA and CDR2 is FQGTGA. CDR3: CASSSRGGGELFF. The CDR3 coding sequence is TGTGCCAGCAGCAGCAGAGGAGGCGGGGAGCTGTTTTTT.

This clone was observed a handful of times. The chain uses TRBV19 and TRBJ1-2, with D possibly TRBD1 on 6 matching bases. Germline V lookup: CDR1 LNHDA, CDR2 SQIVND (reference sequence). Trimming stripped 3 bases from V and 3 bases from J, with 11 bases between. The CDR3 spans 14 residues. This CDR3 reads CASSIRAGDYGYTF. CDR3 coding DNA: TGTGCCAGTAGTATTCGGGCAGGGGACTATGGCTACACCTTC.

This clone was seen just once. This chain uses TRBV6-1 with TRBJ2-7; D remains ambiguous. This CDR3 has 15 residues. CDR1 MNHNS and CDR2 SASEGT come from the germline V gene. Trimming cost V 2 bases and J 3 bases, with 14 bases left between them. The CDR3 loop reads CASSELVGFGYEQYF. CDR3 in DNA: TGTGCCAGCAGTGAATTAGTGGGGTTCGGCTACGAGCAGTACTTC.

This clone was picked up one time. The CDR3 is CAWTPGTSLSKYF. As DNA, the CDR3 is TGTGCCTGGACCCCCGGGACTAGCTTGAGCAAGTACTTC. The rearrangement joins TRBV30 to TRBJ2-7; 9 bases are shared with TRBD2. Germline V gene lookup returns CDR1 GTSNPN and CDR2 SVGIG (reference sequence). The junction had 12 bases not matched to a gene; V was cut back by 4 bases and J by 11 bases. The CDR3 spans 13 residues.

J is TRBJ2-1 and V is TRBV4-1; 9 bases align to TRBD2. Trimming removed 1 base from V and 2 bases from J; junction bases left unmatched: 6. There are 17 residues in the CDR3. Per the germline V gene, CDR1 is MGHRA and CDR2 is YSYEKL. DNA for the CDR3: TGCGCCAGCAGCCAAGGTTTTAGCGGGAGCCCCTACAATGAGCAGTTCTTC. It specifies CASSQGFSGSPYNEQFF.

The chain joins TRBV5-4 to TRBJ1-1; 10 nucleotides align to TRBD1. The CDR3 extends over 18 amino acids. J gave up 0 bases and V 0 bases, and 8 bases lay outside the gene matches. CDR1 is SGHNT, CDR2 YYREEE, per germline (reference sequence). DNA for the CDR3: TGTGCCAGCAGCTTGGGGGCCCCGGGACAGGGGTTGAACACTGAAGCTTTCTTT. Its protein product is CASSLGAPGQGLNTEAFF.

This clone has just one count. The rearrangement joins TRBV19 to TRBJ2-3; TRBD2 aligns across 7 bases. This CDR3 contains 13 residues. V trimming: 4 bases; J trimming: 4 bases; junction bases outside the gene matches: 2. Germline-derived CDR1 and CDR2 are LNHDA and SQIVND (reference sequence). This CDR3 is CASSRLASDTQYF. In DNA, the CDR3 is TGTGCCAGTAGTAGACTAGCTTCAGATACGCAGTATTTT.

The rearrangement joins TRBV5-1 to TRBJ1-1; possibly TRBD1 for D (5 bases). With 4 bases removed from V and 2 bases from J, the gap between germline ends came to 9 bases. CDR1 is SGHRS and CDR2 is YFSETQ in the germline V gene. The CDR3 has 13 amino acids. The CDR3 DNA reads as TGCGCCAGCAGCACCCAGGGAAACACTGAAGCTTTCTTT. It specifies CASSTQGNTEAFF.

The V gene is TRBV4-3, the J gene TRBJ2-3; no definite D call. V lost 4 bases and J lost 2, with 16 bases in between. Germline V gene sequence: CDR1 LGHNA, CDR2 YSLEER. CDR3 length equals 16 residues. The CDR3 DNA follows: TGCGCCAGCAGCCCCTCCGTATACAGCGACACAGATACGCAGTATTTT. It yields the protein CASSPSVYSDTDTQYF.

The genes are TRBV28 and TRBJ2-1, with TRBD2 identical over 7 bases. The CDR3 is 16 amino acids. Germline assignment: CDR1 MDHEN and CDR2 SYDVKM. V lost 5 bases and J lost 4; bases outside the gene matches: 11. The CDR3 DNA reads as TGTGCCAGCAGTCCCGGCGGCGGGAGAGTGTACAATGAGCAGTTCTTC. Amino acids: CASSPGGGRVYNEQFF.

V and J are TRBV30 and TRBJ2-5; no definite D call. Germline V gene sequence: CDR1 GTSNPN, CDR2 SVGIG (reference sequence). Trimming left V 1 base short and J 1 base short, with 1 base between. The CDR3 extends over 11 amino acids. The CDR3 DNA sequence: TGTGCCTGGAGTGCCCAAGAGACCCAGTACTTC. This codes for CAWSAQETQYF.

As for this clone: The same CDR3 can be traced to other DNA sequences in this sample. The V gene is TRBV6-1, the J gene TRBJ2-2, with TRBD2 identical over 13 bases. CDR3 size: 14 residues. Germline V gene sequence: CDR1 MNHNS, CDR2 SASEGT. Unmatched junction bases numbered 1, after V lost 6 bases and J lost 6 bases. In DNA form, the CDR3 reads TGTGCCAGCAGGACTAGCGGGAGGTCCGGGGAGCTGTTTTTT. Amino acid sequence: CASRTSGRSGELFF.

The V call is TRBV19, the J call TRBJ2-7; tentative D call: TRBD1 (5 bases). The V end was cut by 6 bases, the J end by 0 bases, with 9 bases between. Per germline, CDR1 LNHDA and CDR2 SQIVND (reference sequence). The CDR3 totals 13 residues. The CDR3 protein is CASSTDNSYEQYF. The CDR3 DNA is TGTGCCAGTAGCACGGACAACTCCTACGAGCAGTACTTC.

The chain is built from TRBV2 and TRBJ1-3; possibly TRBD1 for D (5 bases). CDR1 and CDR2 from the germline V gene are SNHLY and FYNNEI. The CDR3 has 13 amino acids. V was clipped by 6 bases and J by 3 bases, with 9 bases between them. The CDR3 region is CASRTESGNTIYF. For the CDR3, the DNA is TGTGCCAGCAGGACAGAGAGTGGAAACACCATATATTTT.